These T cell receptor beta chains were read from a single sample in a study of T cell responses to AZD1222 COVID-19 vaccine. Using immunoSEQ multiplex PCR, the repertoire was profiled, and TCRdb retains in-frame clones only, with some absent. The table includes about 140,000 clones, about 87% detected once. This sample comprised peripheral blood, obtained on day 0 of AZD1222 vaccination. Receptors originate from an adult in good health. CDR3s include the opening cysteine and the closing phenylalanine or tryptophan. The D gene is left open where the match is weak. Only part of the rows carry a size: once, few, many, or a class if the clone is expanded.

d_gene	len	abundance	v_gene	j_gene	CDR3aa	CDR3nt
NA	16	NA	TRBV7-2	TRBJ1-2	CASSLEGTSGVYGYTF	TGTGCCAGCAGCTTAGAGGGGACGTCGGGGGTCTATGGCTACACCTTC
NA	16	NA	TRBV5-5	TRBJ2-2	CASSLAGDILGGELFF	TGTGCCAGCAGCTTGGCCGGGGACATACTTGGCGGGGAGCTGTTTTTT
NA	13	NA	TRBV13	TRBJ1-4	CASSLERNEKLFF	TGTGCCAGCAGCTTAGAACGGAATGAAAAACTGTTTTTT
NA	14	once	TRBV7-3	TRBJ1-1	CASSSAGGGTEAFF	TGTGCCAGCAGCTCCGCTGGGGGGGGAACTGAAGCTTTCTTT
NA	13	many	TRBV28	TRBJ1-4	CATSGLSNEKLFF	TGTGCCACTTCCGGGTTATCTAATGAAAAACTGTTTTTT
NA	14	NA	TRBV7-3	TRBJ2-2	CASSIQGNTGELFF	TGTGCCAGCAGCATCCAGGGGAACACCGGGGAGCTGTTTTTT
TRBD1	13	once	TRBV27	TRBJ1-1	CATSGQGLTEAFF	TGTGCCACCAGCGGACAGGGGCTCACTGAAGCTTTCTTT
TRBD1	14	NA	TRBV24-1	TRBJ1-5	CATSDLSGGQPQHF	TGTGCCACCAGTGATTTGTCAGGGGGACAGCCCCAGCATTTT
NA	13	NA	TRBV27	TRBJ2-1	CASSSNEYNEQFF	TGTGCCAGCAGTTCCAACGAATACAATGAGCAGTTCTTC
TRBD2	11	NA	TRBV7-2	TRBJ2-1	CASGLASTQFF	TGTGCCAGTGGACTAGCGAGTACGCAGTTCTTC
NA	14	NA	TRBV19	TRBJ1-1	CASNTITYNTEAFF	TGTGCCAGTAATACCATAACGTACAACACTGAAGCTTTCTTT
TRBD1	15	NA	TRBV10-3	TRBJ1-3	CAIRTGTGSGNTIYF	TGTGCCATCAGGACCGGGACAGGCTCTGGAAACACCATATATTTT
TRBD2	15	NA	TRBV5-5	TRBJ2-3	CASRPGLAGLDTQYF	TGTGCCAGCAGACCTGGACTAGCGGGCTTAGATACGCAGTATTTT
TRBD1	18	NA	TRBV5-1	TRBJ2-7	CASSYTVGGTGGPYEQYF	TGCGCCAGCAGCTATACCGTTGGCGGGACAGGGGGCCCCTACGAGCAGTACTTC
NA	15	NA	TRBV27	TRBJ1-5	CASRLQGYSNQPQHF	TGTGCCAGCAGACTACAGGGATATAGCAATCAGCCCCAGCATTTT
TRBD2	17	NA	TRBV4-3	TRBJ2-5	CASSQETGLAWGETQYF	TGCGCCAGCAGCCAAGAGACTGGACTAGCGTGGGGAGAGACCCAGTACTTC
NA	13	NA	TRBV2	TRBJ2-7	CASSGGREAEQYF	TGTGCCAGCAGTGGGGGCAGGGAAGCCGAGCAGTACTTC
NA	15	NA	TRBV6-4	TRBJ2-4	CASSDTGAGGDIQYF	TGTGCCAGCAGTGATACGGGGGCCGGGGGAGACATTCAGTACTTC
NA	12	NA	TRBV5-4	TRBJ2-7	CASSFLGGEQYF	TGTGCCAGCAGCTTCCTAGGGGGGGAGCAGTACTTC
NA	13	NA	TRBV4-1	TRBJ2-7	CASSQDIIYEQYF	TGCGCCAGCAGCCAAGACATAATCTACGAGCAGTACTTC
TRBD2	13	NA	TRBV19	TRBJ2-7	CASSAGTRKGQYF	TGTGCCAGTAGCGCCGGGACTAGAAAAGGGCAGTACTTC
TRBD1	14	NA	TRBV11-2	TRBJ2-1	CASSHGQGKNEQFF	TGTGCCAGCAGCCACGGACAGGGGAAAAATGAGCAGTTCTTC
NA	16	NA	TRBV9	TRBJ2-3	CASSVDPGGGTDTQYF	TGTGCCAGCAGCGTAGACCCAGGCGGGGGCACAGATACGCAGTATTTT
TRBD2	17	NA	TRBV28	TRBJ2-1	CASRPNIAGVGASEQFF	TGTGCCAGCAGGCCGAATATAGCGGGAGTGGGGGCGAGTGAGCAGTTCTTC
NA	13	NA	TRBV7-3	TRBJ2-1	CASSPDNYNEQFF	TGTGCCAGCAGCCCGGACAACTACAATGAGCAGTTCTTC
NA	13	NA	TRBV12-3/TRBV12-4	TRBJ1-1	CASAWGGDTEAFF	TGTGCCAGCGCCTGGGGTGGGGACACTGAAGCTTTCTTT
TRBD2	17	NA	TRBV2	TRBJ2-2	CASSEGGLAGTTGELFF	TGTGCCAGCAGTGAGGGGGGACTAGCGGGAACCACCGGGGAGCTGTTTTTT
TRBD1	17	NA	TRBV27	TRBJ1-4	CASSFRLPNSDRGKLFF	TGTGCCAGCAGTTTCAGGTTACCAAACTCTGACAGGGGAAAACTGTTTTTT
TRBD2	15	NA	TRBV6-1	TRBJ2-5	CASSELAGVQETQYF	TGTGCCAGCAGTGAACTAGCGGGAGTGCAAGAGACCCAGTACTTC
TRBD2	15	once	TRBV15	TRBJ2-7	CATSETAGGSYEQYF	TGTGCCACCAGCGAAACAGCGGGAGGCTCCTACGAGCAGTACTTC
TRBD2	16	NA	TRBV19	TRBJ2-3	CASSSSGRDGTDTQYF	TGTGCCAGTAGTTCTAGCGGGAGGGATGGCACAGATACGCAGTATTTT
NA	16	once	TRBV7-6	TRBJ2-7	CASSQVKRPGSYEQYF	TGTGCCAGCAGCCAGGTAAAACGGCCGGGCTCCTACGAGCAGTACTTC
TRBD2	15	few	TRBV4-1	TRBJ2-3	CASSQDRGGSDTQYF	TGCGCCAGCAGCCAAGATCGGGGGGGGTCAGATACGCAGTATTTT
NA	14	NA	TRBV7-3	TRBJ2-7	CASSPLPASYEQYF	TGTGCCAGCAGCCCCCTCCCGGCGTCCTACGAGCAGTACTTC
NA	13	NA	TRBV10-3	TRBJ1-2	CAISESKDYGYTF	TGTGCCATCAGTGAGTCGAAGGACTATGGCTACACCTTC
NA	14	NA	TRBV15	TRBJ2-5	CATSRDRVKETQYF	TGTGCCACCAGCAGAGATCGCGTTAAAGAGACCCAGTACTTC
NA	14	few	TRBV19	TRBJ2-1	CASSVASDYNEQFF	TGTGCCAGTAGTGTAGCGAGTGACTACAATGAGCAGTTCTTC
NA	16	NA	TRBV15	TRBJ2-1	CATSPGWGISYNEQFF	TGTGCCACCAGCCCTGGGTGGGGGATCTCCTACAATGAGCAGTTCTTC
NA	12	NA	TRBV13	TRBJ1-2	CASSLAGYGYTF	TGTGCCAGCAGCTTAGCAGGCTATGGCTACACCTTC
TRBD2	14	few	TRBV27	TRBJ2-2	CASKLAVNTGELFF	TGTGCCAGTAAACTAGCGGTGAACACCGGGGAGCTGTTTTTT
NA	11	NA	TRBV12-3/TRBV12-4	TRBJ1-2	CASSLGQGYTF	TGTGCCAGCAGTTTAGGGCAGGGCTACACCTTC
NA	13	NA	TRBV5-1	TRBJ2-7	CASSQGILYEQYF	TGCGCCAGCAGCCAGGGGATTCTCTACGAGCAGTACTTC
TRBD2	16	NA	TRBV7-2	TRBJ2-7	CASSLVMTGGVHEQYF	TGTGCCAGCAGCTTAGTTATGACGGGAGGGGTGCACGAGCAGTACTTC
NA	19	NA	TRBV11-2	TRBJ1-5	CASSFSVDRPPWGNQPQHF	TGTGCCAGCAGCTTTTCCGTCGACAGGCCCCCATGGGGCAATCAGCCCCAGCATTTT
NA	17	NA	TRBV30	TRBJ1-3	CAWSALLMGPPGNTIYF	TGTGCCTGGAGTGCCCTTCTCATGGGACCACCTGGAAACACCATATATTTT
NA	13	once	TRBV10-3	TRBJ2-7	CAISGTSNYEQYF	TGTGCCATCAGTGGGACCTCTAACTACGAGCAGTACTTC
NA	18	NA	TRBV7-2	TRBJ1-5	CASSLTVRPEGEGQPQHF	TGTGCCAGCAGCTTAACCGTCCGTCCGGAGGGGGAGGGTCAGCCCCAGCATTTT
NA	16	NA	TRBV5-6	TRBJ2-3	CASSLVGTLGADTQYF	TGTGCCAGCAGCTTGGTAGGGACACTAGGAGCAGATACGCAGTATTTT
NA	13	NA	TRBV7-8	TRBJ2-7	CASSSGDGYEQYF	TGTGCCAGCAGCTCCGGGGACGGCTACGAGCAGTACTTC
NA	12	NA	TRBV27	TRBJ2-1	CASSLIGNEQFF	TGTGCCAGCAGTTTGATCGGAAATGAGCAGTTCTTC
NA	14	NA	TRBV5-1	TRBJ2-1	CASRSIDNHNEQFF	TGCGCCAGCAGAAGTATAGACAACCACAATGAGCAGTTCTTC
NA	15	NA	TRBV4-3	TRBJ2-7	CASSQDLGRSYEQYF	TGCGCCAGCAGCCAAGATCTCGGCCGATCCTACGAGCAGTACTTC
TRBD1	13	NA	TRBV2	TRBJ1-5	CGGGQGQDQPQHF	TGTGGAGGGGGACAGGGCCAGGATCAGCCCCAGCATTTT
TRBD2	13	once	TRBV2	TRBJ2-1	CASIGGRIDEQFF	TGTGCCAGCATCGGCGGGAGAATCGATGAGCAGTTCTTC
NA	16	NA	TRBV3-1/TRBV3-2	TRBJ1-3	CASSGILGGTGNTIYF	TGTGCCAGCAGCGGGATCCTAGGGGGGACTGGAAACACCATATATTTT
TRBD1	17	NA	TRBV4-3	TRBJ1-2	CASSHNRVGQGARGYTF	TGCGCCAGCAGCCACAACAGGGTGGGACAGGGGGCGCGCGGCTACACCTTC
NA	15	NA	TRBV30	TRBJ1-4	CAWSPFRGQNEKLFF	TGTGCCTGGAGTCCTTTCCGGGGCCAGAATGAAAAACTGTTTTTT